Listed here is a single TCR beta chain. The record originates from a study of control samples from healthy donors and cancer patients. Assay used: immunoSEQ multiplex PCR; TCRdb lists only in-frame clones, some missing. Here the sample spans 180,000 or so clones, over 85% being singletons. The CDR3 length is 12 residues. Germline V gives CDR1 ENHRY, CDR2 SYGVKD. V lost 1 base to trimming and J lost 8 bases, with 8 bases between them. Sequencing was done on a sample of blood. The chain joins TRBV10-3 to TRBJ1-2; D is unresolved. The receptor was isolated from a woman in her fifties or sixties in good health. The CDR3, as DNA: TGTGCCATCAGTGAGTTTGTGGACGGCTACACCTTC. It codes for CAISEFVDGYTF.